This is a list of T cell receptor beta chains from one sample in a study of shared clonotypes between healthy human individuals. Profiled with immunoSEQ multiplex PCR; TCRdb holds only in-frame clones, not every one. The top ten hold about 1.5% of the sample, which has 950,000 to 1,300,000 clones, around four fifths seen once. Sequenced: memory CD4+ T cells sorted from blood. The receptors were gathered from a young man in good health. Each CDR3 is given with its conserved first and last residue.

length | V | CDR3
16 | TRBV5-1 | CASTRDRAEPNYGYTF
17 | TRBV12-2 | CASRFGTSGRSTGELFF
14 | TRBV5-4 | CAGAPGAGANVLTF
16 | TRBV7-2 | CASSLGWGGQSSGYTF
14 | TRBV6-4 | CASSVPQRVYEQYF
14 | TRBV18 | CASSPNRGGDTQYF
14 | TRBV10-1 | CASSESRQPYEQYF
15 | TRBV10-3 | CASKGTGAVADTQYF
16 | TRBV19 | CASSIQGTFMNTEAFF
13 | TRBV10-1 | CASSDNGRSEAFF
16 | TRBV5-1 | CASSLASHGSYNEQFF
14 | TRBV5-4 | CASSSIETGGVAFF
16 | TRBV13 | CASSLVPGGIVGELFF
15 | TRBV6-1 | CASRRTSGRSETQYF
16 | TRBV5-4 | CASSPLGKELTGELFF
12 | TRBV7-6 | CASSGGGTEAFF
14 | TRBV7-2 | CASSFRDRVGEQFF
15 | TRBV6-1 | CASSDKTGKGYEQYF
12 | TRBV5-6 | CASSQDIYGYTF